This TCR beta chain emerged from a study of CD8+ T cells in alopecia areata. Extraction and reverse transcription of RNA yielded cDNA as the sequencing template. The protocol was immunoSEQ multiplex PCR, while the TCRdb copy is restricted to in-frame clones and leaves out a portion. The sample carries approximately 210,000 clones, 64% recorded once. Study-wide findings and caveats: It was less clear whether patients shared TCRs than it was in mice, possibly because of HLA.

The CDR3 has 13 amino acids. CDR1 SQVTM and CDR2 ANQGSEA come from the germline V gene. With 1 base removed from V and 4 bases from J, the gap between germline ends came to 10 bases. On this clone itself: What it binds is unknown.

The treatment here: oral pan-JAK inhibitor, 5-10 mg twice daily. From PBMCs, CD4+ and CD8+ T cells were sorted. The genes are TRBV29-1 and TRBJ1-1, with D possibly being TRBD1 (5 bases). The TCR comes from a human donor with alopecia areata. The sequences come from CD4+ T cells sorted from blood, collected at week 4, from a patient treated with tofacitinib. CDR3: CSVEAARGTEAFF. The CDR3 nucleotides read TGCAGCGTTGAAGCGGCAAGGGGCACTGAAGCTTTCTTT.